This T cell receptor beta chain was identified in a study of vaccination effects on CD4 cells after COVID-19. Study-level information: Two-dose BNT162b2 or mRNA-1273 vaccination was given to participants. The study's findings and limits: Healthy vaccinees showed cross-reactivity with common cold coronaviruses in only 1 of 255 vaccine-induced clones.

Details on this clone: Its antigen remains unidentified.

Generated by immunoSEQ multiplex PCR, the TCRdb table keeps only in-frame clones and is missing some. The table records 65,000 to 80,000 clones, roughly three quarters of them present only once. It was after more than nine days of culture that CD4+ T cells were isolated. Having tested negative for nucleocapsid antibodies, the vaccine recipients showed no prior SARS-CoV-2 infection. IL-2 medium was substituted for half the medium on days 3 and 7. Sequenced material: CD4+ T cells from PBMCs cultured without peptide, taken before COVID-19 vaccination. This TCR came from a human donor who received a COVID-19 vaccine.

This CDR3 reads CASSAGQANTEAFF. The CDR3 DNA is TGTGCCAGCAGCGCGGGACAGGCGAACACTGAAGCTTTCTTT. This sequence joins TRBV7-8 and TRBJ1-1; 8 bases are a match to TRBD1. Germline CDR1 and CDR2: SGHVS and FQNEAQ. The ends lost 5 bases at V and 1 base at J; junction bases unmatched: 3. The CDR3 has 14 residues.